This T cell receptor beta chain was recovered during a study of identical twins. Between the trimmed V and J ends, which lost 0 bases and 2 bases, there was a span of 15 bases. Germline CDR1 and CDR2: SGHDT and YYEEEE. The length of the CDR3 is 16 residues. Each CDR3 protein is one row after TCRdb ran MiXCR on the 5' RACE reads. The sample carries 250,000 or so distinct CDR3 sequences, roughly 7% recorded once. These records were also assigned to another study, of yellow fever vaccine responses in identical twins.

The chain has TRBV5-6 and TRBJ2-7, with a tentative D call TRBD2 (6 bases). Material for sequencing was memory (CD45RO+) T cells sorted from blood. This sequence originates from a woman in her late teens or twenties in good health. The CDR3 loop is CASSLAAWTGAYEQYF. CDR3 coding DNA: TGTGCCAGCAGCTTGGCCGCTTGGACGGGAGCCTACGAGCAGTACTTC.